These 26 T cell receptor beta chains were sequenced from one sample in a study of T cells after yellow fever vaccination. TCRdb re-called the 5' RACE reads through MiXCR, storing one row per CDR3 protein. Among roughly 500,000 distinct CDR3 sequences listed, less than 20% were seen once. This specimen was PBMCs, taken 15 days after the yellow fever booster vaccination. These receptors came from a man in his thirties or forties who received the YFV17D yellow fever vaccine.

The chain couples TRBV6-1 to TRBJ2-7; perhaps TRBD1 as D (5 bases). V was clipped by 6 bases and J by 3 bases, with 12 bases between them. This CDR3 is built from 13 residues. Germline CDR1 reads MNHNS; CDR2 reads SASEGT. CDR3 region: CASRIQVHYEQYF. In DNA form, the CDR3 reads TGTGCCAGCAGGATACAGGTTCACTACGAGCAGTACTTC.

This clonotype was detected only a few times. The DNA of the CDR3 is TGTGCCAGCAGCGAAGGGACGCTCACTGAAGCTTTCTTT. Encoded protein: CASSEGTLTEAFF. V gene TRBV7-2 combines with J gene TRBJ1-1; maybe TRBD1 (5 bases). In germline, CDR1 is SGHTA, CDR2 FQGNSA. The CDR3 loop spans 13 amino acids. Trimming shortened V by 5 bases and J by 4 bases, and 11 bases separated the two germline ends.

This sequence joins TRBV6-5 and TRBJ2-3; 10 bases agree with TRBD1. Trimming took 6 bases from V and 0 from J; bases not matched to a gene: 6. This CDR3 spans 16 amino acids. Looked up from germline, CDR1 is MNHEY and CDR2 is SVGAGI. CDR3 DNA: TGTGCCAGCAGAAGGAGACAGGGGGCGAGCACAGATACGCAGTATTTT. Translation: CASRRRQGASTDTQYF.

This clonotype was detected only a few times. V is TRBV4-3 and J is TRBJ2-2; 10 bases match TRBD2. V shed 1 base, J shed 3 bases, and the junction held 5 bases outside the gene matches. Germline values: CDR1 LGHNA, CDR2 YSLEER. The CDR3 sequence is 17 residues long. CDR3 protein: CASSQGTSGGDTGELFF. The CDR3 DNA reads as TGCGCCAGCAGCCAAGGGACTAGCGGCGGGGACACCGGGGAGCTGTTTTTT.

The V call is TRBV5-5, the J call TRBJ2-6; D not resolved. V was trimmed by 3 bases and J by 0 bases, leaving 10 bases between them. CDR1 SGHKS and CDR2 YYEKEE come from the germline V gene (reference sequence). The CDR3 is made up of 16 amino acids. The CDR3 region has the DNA TGTGCCAGCAGCTCCTCAGTTAGCTCTGGGGCCAACGTCCTGACTTTC. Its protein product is CASSSSVSSGANVLTF. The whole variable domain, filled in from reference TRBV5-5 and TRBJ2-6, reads DAGVTQSPTHLIKTRGQQVTLRCSPISGHKSVSWYQQVLGQGPQFIFQYYEKEERGRGNFPDRFSARQFPNYSSELNVNALLLGDSALYLCASSSSVSSGANVLTFGAGSRLTVL.

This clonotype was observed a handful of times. CDR3 amino acids: CASSRLAGVGDTQYF. In DNA, the CDR3 is TGTGCCAGCAGCCGGCTAGCGGGAGTCGGTGATACGCAGTATTTT. The chain has TRBV3-1 and TRBJ2-3; TRBD2 agrees at 10 bases. Looked up from germline, CDR1 is LGHDT and CDR2 is YNNKEL (reference sequence). The trim removed 4 bases at V and 6 bases at J, leaving 7 bases unmatched. CDR3 length equals 15 residues.

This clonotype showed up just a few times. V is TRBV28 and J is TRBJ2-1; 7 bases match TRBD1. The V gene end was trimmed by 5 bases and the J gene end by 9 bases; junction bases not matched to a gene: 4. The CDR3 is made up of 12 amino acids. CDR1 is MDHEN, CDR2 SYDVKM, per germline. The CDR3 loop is CASSLPGGEQFF. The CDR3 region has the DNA TGTGCCAGCAGTCTTCCAGGGGGTGAGCAGTTCTTC.

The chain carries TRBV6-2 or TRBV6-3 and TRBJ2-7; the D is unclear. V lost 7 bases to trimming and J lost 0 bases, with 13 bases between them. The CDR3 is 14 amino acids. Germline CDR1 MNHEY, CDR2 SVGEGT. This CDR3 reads CASTETLPSYEQYF. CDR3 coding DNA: TGTGCCAGCACCGAAACGTTACCCTCCTACGAGCAGTACTTC.

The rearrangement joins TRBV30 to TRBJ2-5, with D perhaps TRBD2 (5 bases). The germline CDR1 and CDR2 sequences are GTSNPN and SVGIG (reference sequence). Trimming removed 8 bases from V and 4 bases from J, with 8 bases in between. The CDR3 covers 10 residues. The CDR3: CAVGRETQYF. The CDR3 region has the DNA TGTGCCGTGGGGAGAGAGACCCAGTACTTC.

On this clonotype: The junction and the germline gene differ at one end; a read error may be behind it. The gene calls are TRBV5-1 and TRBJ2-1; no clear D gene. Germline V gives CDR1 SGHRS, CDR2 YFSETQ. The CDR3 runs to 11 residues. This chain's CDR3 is CASSLDRVMLF. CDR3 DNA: TGCGCCAGCAGCTTGGACCGAGTGATGCTCTTC.

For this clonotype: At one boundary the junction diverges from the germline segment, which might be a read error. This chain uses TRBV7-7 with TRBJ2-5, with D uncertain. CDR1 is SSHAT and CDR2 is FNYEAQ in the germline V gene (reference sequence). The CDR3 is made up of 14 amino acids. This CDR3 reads CASSKGRPDGTQYF. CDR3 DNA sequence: TGTGCTAGCAGCAAAGGACGGCCAGATGGGACCCAGTACTTC. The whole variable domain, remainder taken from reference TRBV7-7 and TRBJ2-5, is GAGVSQSPRYKVTKRGQDVTLRCDPISSHATLYWYQQALGQGPEFLTYFNYEAQPDKSGLPSDRFSAERPEGSISTLTIQRTEQRDSAMYRCASSKGRPDGTQYFGPGTRLLVL.

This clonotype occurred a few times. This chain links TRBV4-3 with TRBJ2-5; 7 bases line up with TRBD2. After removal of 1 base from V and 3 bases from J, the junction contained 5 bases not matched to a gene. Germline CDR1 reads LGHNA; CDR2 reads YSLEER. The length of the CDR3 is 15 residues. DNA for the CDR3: TGCGCCAGCAGCCAAGTGGGGGGGTTTAAAGAGACCCAGTACTTC. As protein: CASSQVGGFKETQYF.

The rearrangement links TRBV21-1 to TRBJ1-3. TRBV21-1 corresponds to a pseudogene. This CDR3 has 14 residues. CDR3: CASSKVSAGNTIYF. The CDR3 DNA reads TGTGCCAGCAGCAAAGTGTCAGCTGGAAACACCATATATTTT.

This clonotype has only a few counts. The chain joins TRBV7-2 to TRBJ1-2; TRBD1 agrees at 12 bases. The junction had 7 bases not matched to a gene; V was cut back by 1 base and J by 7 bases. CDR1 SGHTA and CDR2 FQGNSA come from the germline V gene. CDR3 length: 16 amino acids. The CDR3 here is CASSLGGQGAVGGYTF. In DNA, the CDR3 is TGTGCCAGCAGCTTAGGGGGACAGGGGGCCGTAGGTGGCTACACCTTC.

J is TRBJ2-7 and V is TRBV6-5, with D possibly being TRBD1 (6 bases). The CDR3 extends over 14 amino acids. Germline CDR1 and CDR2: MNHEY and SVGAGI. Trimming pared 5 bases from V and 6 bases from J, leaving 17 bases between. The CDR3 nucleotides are TGTGCCAGCAGTCCCGTCGAGTGGGGGCGCGAGCAGTACTTC. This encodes CASSPVEWGREQYF.

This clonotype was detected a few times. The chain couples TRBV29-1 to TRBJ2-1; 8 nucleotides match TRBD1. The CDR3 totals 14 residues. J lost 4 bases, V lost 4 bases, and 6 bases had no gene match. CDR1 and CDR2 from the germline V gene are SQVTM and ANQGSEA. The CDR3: CSVGAGGVYNEQFF. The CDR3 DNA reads TGCAGCGTTGGAGCAGGGGGCGTATACAATGAGCAGTTCTTC.

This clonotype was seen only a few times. In DNA, the CDR3 is TGCGCCAGCAGCTTCAGCGGTCAAGGTCAGCCCCAGCATTTT. Its translation is CASSFSGQGQPQHF. The V gene is TRBV5-1, the J gene TRBJ1-5; the D is unclear. Germline CDR1 and CDR2: SGHRS and YFSETQ. Between the trimmed V and J ends, which lost 2 bases and 6 bases, there was a span of 12 bases. The CDR3 runs 14 residues.

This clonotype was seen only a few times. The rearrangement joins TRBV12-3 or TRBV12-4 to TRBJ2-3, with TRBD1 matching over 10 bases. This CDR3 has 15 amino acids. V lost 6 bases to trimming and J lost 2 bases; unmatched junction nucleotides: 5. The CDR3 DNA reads TGTGCCAGCAGCTCGGGACAGGGGAACACAGATACGCAGTATTTT. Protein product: CASSSGQGNTDTQYF.

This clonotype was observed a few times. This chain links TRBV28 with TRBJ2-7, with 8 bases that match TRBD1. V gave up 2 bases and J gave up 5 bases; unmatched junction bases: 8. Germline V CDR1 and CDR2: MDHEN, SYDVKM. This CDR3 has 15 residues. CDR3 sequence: CASSLGSQGADEQYF. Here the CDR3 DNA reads TGTGCCAGCAGTTTAGGCTCCCAGGGGGCGGACGAGCAGTACTTC. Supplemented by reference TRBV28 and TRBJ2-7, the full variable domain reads DVKVTQSSRYLVKRTGEKVFLECVQDMDHENMFWYRQDPGLGLRLIYFSYDVKMKEKGDIPEGYSVSREKKERFSLILESASTNQTSMYLCASSLGSQGADEQYFGPGTRLTVT.

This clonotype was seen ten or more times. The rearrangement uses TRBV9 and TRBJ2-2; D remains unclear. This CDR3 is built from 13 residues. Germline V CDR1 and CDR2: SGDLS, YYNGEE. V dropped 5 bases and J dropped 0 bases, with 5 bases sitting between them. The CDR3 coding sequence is TGTGCCAGCAGTGCCTCGAACACCGGGGAGCTGTTTTTT. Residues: CASSASNTGELFF.

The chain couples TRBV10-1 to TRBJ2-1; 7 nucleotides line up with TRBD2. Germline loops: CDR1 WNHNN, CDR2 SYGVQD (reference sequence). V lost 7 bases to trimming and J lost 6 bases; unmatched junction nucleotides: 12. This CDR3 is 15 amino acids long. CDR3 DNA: TGCGCCAGCATTAGCTACCGGGGGGTTCCCAATGAGCAGTTCTTC. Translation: CASISYRGVPNEQFF.

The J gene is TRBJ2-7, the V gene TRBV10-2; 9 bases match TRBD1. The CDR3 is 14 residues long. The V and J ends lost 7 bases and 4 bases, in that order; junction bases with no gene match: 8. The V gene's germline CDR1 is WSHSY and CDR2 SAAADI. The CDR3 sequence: CASTRDRVGYEQYF. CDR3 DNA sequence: TGCGCCAGCACCCGGGACAGGGTAGGGTACGAGCAGTACTTC.

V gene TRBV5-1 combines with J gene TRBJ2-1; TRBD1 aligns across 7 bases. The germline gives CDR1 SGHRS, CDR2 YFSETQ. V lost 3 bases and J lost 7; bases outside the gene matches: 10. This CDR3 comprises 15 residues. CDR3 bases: TGCGCCAGCAGCTCGAAGGCCGGGACAGTTAATGAGCAGTTCTTC. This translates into CASSSKAGTVNEQFF.

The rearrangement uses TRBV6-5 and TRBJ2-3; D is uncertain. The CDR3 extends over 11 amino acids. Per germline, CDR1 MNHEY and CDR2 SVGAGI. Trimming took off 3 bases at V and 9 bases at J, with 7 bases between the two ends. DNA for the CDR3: TGTGCCAGCAGTTATCTGGGAACGCAGTATTTT. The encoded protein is CASSYLGTQYF.

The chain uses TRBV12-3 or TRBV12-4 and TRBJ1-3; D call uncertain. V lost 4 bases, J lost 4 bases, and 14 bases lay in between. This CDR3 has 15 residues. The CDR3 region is CASSSQTSGGNTIYF. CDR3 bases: TGTGCCAGCAGTTCTCAGACATCCGGGGGAAACACCATATATTTT.

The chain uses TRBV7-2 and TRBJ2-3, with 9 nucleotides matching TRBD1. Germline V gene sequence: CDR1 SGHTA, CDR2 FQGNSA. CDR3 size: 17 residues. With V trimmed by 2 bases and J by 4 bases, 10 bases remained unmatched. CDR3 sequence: CASSLISGQGPSDTQYF. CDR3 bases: TGTGCCAGCAGCTTAATTTCGGGACAGGGTCCCTCAGATACGCAGTATTTT.